This TCR beta chain was sequenced for a study of T cell responses to AZD1222 COVID-19 vaccine. Whole-study findings and limits: No repertoire was sampled before or during the peak T cell response, only after it.

This table comes from immunoSEQ multiplex PCR, and its TCRdb copy is limited to in-frame clones, with some not included. Of 90,000 to 150,000 clones listed, over 75% are singletons. With regard to this clone: Its antigen remains unidentified.

This CDR3 is 13 amino acids long. CDR1 is SNHLY, CDR2 FYNNEI, per germline. The V end was cut by 3 bases, the J end by 5 bases, with 10 bases between. The receptor's source is an adult in good health. The chain recombines TRBV2 with TRBJ1-1; D is perhaps TRBD1 (5 bases). This material consisted of peripheral blood, taken on day 0 of AZD1222 vaccination. The CDR3 sequence is CASSDSRATEAFF. CDR3 DNA sequence: TGTGCCAGCAGTGACAGCAGGGCTACTGAAGCTTTCTTT.